The 14 T cell receptor beta chains below come from one sample, sequenced in a study of spatial heterogeneity in lung cancer (dated by TCRdb to between 2019 and 2020). Their recognized antigens are unknown. The method was 5' RACE. TCRdb records NextSeq 500 as the sequencer. TCRdb reanalyzed the raw reads on its own, using fastp at Q25 for trimming and MiXCR for clone calling, and kept in-frame beta chains. Each record represents a unique CDR3 protein, reported with the most common genes and DNA among its rows. Here the sample has roughly 9,700 distinct CDR3 sequences; about 9.3% occur a single time. The top ten hold roughly 13% of the sample. This specimen's time point label, interpreted: sample taken at primary tumor resection. Study-level results and caveats: The tumor nonsynonymous mutation count correlated with the number of expanded alpha and beta TCRs within the tumor.

The specimen was lung tumor tissue, collected at surgery. Receptor source: a female donor with early-stage non-small cell lung cancer.

This clonotype was observed a handful of times. The chain links TRBV20-1 to TRBJ1-4, with 12 bases aligning to TRBD1. The CDR3 is made up of 12 amino acids. The germline CDR1 and CDR2 sequences are DFQATT and SNEGSKA (reference sequence). J was trimmed by 17 bases and V by 5 bases; bases with no gene match: 9. The CDR3 here is CSAGGTGGASFF. DNA for the CDR3: TGCAGTGCTGGGGGGACAGGGGGCGCGAGTTTTTTT.

The V and J genes are TRBV5-1 and TRBJ2-3; possible D gene TRBD1, 5 bases. Per the germline V gene, CDR1 is SGHRS and CDR2 is YFSETQ. The V end was cut by 0 bases, the J end by 4 bases, with 12 bases between. The CDR3 has 15 amino acids. CDR3 DNA: TGCGCCAGCAGCTTGGCCCTACAGGCGTCAGATACGCAGTATTTT. Translation gives CASSLALQASDTQYF.

V gene TRBV15 combines with J gene TRBJ2-7; D is perhaps TRBD1 or TRBD2 (5 bases each). The CDR3 consists of 13 residues. Germline V gene data show CDR1 as LNHNV and CDR2 as YYDKDF (reference sequence). Trimming left V 0 bases short and J 2 bases short, with 5 bases between. DNA for the CDR3: TGTGCCACCAGCAGAGAGGGGGCCTACGAGCAGTACTTC. It codes for CATSREGAYEQYF.

This clonotype rates as large (0.1 to 1%). The chain is built from TRBV5-1 and TRBJ1-5; 9 nucleotides agree with TRBD1. The CDR3 length is 14 residues. The V gene end was trimmed by 4 bases and the J gene end by 7 bases; junction bases not matched to a gene: 6. Germline CDR1 and CDR2: SGHRS and YFSETQ. CDR3 residues: CASSAETGGQPQHF. In DNA form, the CDR3 reads TGCGCCAGCAGCGCCGAGACAGGGGGGCAGCCCCAGCATTTT. The full variable domain, with the rest looked up from reference TRBV5-1 and TRBJ1-5, is KAGVTQTPRYLIKTRGQQVTLSCSPISGHRSVSWYQQTPGQGLQFLFEYFSETQRNKGNFPGRFSGRQFSNSRSEMNVSTLELGDSALYLCASSAETGGQPQHFGDGTRLSIL.

The V call is TRBV6-6, the J call TRBJ2-3, with D perhaps TRBD2 (6 bases). The CDR3 spans 12 residues. Per the germline V gene, CDR1 is MNHNY and CDR2 is SVGAGI (reference sequence). V was shortened by 4 bases and J by 11 bases, with 13 bases between the two germline ends. In DNA form, the CDR3 reads TGTGCCAGCAGTTGGGAGGACGGCGGGCAGTATTTT. As protein: CASSWEDGGQYF.

In regard to this clonotype: Possible read error: a much larger clone is one base away. The chain employs TRBV12-3 or TRBV12-4 and TRBJ1-1; D remains ambiguous. CDR3 length: 15 amino acids. The CDR3 sequence: CASSFTGSKNTEASF. The CDR3, as DNA: TGTGCCAGCAGTTTCACGGGCTCCAAGAACACTGAAGCTTCCTTT.

This clonotype was counted ten times or more. The chain joins TRBV12-3 or TRBV12-4 to TRBJ1-2; TRBD1 matches 9 bases. J was trimmed by 6 bases and V by 5 bases; bases with no gene match: 13. The CDR3 is made up of 16 amino acids. Written as DNA, the CDR3 is TGTGCCAGCAGTGCCGAGACCTCGGGACAGGGAAATGGCTACACCTTC. As protein: CASSAETSGQGNGYTF.

This clonotype occurred many times. The chain combines TRBV5-1 with TRBJ2-5, with D possibly TRBD2 on 6 matching bases. This CDR3 is 17 amino acids long. Trimming left V 4 bases short and J 2 bases short, with 21 bases between. The germline V gene has CDR1 SGHRS and CDR2 YFSETQ. Here the CDR3 reads CASSPGMGGSGQETQYF. The CDR3 DNA reads as TGCGCCAGCAGCCCGGGGATGGGCGGTAGCGGTCAAGAGACCCAGTACTTC.

The count of this clonotype is one. The rearrangement joins TRBV7-2 to TRBJ2-7; TRBD2 agrees at 8 bases. The CDR3 is made up of 15 amino acids. V shed 2 bases, J shed 4 bases, and the junction held 7 bases outside the gene matches. Germline V lookup: CDR1 SGHTA, CDR2 FQGNSA. This CDR3 reads CASSLTRGGRYEQYF. CDR3 DNA: TGTGCCAGCAGCTTAACCCGGGGGGGCAGGTACGAGCAGTACTTC.

The rearrangement links TRBV19 to TRBJ1-6, with D maybe TRBD1 (5 bases). CDR3 length equals 14 residues. Germline V CDR1 and CDR2: LNHDA, SQIVND (reference sequence). The V end was cut by 9 bases, the J end by 5 bases, with 14 bases between. This CDR3 is CASQRGQDNSPLHF. CDR3 coding DNA: TGTGCCAGCCAAAGGGGTCAGGATAATTCACCCCTCCACTTT.

By frequency in the sample, this clonotype is medium-sized. V usage is TRBV29-1 and J usage is TRBJ1-4; TRBD1 is a possible D gene (5 bases). CDR3 length: 14 residues. The V end was cut by 0 bases, the J end by 8 bases, with 13 bases between. Germline V gene lookup returns CDR1 SQVTM and CDR2 ANQGSEA. CDR3 nucleotides: TGCAGCGTTGAAGAAAGAGGGGACGGCGAAAAACTGTTTTTT. This sequence encodes CSVEERGDGEKLFF.

This clonotype came up many times. The chain combines TRBV6-1 with TRBJ2-2; D not certain. Trimming removed 2 bases from V and 5 bases from J, with 12 bases in between. The CDR3 extends over 15 amino acids. The germline V gene has CDR1 MNHNS and CDR2 SASEGT. For the CDR3, the DNA is TGTGCCAGCAGTGAACGGCCGGGTGGGACCGGGGAGCTGTTTTTT. This encodes CASSERPGGTGELFF.

This clonotype was seen only a few times. The chain combines TRBV5-1 with TRBJ2-5; no reliable D call. This CDR3 has 14 residues. V was trimmed by 0 bases and J by 1 base, leaving 7 bases between them. Per germline, CDR1 SGHRS and CDR2 YFSETQ. DNA for the CDR3: TGCGCCAGCAGCTTGGACAGTGCCCAAGAGACCCAGTACTTC. This codes for CASSLDSAQETQYF.

This clonotype is termed medium-sized (0.01 to 0.1%). The chain is built from TRBV28 and TRBJ1-2; TRBD1 is a possible D gene (6 bases). The germline gives CDR1 MDHEN, CDR2 SYDVKM. Trimming left V 3 bases short and J 4 bases short, with 12 bases between. The CDR3 is 14 residues long. The CDR3 spells CASSLTGSSYGYTF. CDR3 sequence (DNA): TGTGCCAGCAGTTTGACAGGTTCTAGCTATGGCTACACCTTC.